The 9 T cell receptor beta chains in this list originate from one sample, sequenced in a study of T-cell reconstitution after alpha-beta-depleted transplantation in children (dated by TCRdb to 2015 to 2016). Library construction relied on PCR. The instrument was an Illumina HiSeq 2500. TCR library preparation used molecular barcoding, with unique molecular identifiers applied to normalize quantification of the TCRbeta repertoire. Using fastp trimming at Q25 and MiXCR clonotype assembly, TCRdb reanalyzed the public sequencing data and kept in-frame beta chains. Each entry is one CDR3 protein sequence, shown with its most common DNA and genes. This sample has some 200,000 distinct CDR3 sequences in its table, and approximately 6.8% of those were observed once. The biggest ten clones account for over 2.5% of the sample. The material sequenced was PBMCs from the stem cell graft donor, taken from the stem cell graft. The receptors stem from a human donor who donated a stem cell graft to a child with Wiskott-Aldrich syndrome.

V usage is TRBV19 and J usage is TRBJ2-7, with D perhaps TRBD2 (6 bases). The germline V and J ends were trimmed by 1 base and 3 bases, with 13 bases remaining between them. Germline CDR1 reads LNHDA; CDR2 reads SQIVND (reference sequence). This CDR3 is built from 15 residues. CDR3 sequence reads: CASSIAPGLHYEQYF. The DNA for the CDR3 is TGTGCCAGTAGTATAGCCCCGGGACTCCACTACGAGCAGTACTTC.

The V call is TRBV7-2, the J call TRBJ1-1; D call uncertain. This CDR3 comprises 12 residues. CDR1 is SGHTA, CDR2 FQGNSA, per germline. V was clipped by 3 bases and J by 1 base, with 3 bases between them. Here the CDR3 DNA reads TGTGCCAGCAGCTTCACGAACACTGAAGCTTTCTTT. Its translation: CASSFTNTEAFF.

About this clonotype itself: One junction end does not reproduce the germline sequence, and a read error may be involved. The CDR3 DNA reads TGTGCCATCAGCCACGGGACTAGCGGCAGCTCCTACAATGAGCAGTTCTTC. It translates to CAISHGTSGSSYNEQFF. V is TRBV4-2 and J is TRBJ2-1, with 11 bases matching TRBD2. Germline V gene data show CDR1 as LGHNA and CDR2 as YNFKEQ. This CDR3 region has 17 residues.

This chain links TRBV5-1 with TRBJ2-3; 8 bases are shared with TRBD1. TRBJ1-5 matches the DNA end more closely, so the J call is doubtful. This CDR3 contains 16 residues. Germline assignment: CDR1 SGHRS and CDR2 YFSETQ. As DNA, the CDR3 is TGCGCCAGCAGACGGACAGGGACGGGTAGCACAGATACGCAGCATTTT. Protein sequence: CASRRTGTGSTDTQHF.

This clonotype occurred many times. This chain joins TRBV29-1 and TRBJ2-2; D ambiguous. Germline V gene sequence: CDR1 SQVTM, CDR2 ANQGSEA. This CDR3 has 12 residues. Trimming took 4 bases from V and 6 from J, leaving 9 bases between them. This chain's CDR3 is CSVVGSSGELFF. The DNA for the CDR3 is TGCAGCGTTGTTGGGTCTTCCGGGGAGCTGTTTTTT.

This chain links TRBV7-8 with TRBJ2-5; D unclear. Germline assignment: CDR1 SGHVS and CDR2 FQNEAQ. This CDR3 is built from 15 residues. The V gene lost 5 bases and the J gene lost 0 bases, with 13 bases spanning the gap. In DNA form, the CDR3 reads TGTGCCAGCAGCAGGTCTGGGTGGTACCAAGAGACCCAGTACTTC. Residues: CASSRSGWYQETQYF.

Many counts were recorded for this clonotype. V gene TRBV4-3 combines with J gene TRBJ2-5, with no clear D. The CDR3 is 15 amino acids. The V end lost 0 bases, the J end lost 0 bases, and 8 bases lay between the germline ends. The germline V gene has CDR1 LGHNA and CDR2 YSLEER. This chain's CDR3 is CASSQDWRNQETQYF. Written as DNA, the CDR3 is TGCGCCAGCAGCCAAGATTGGCGGAACCAAGAGACCCAGTACTTC.

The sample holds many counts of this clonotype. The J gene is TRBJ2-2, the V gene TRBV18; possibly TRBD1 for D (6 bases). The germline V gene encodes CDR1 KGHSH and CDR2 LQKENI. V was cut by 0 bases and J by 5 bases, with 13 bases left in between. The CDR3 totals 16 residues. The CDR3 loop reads CASSPPWDTRTGELFF. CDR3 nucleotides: TGTGCCAGCTCACCACCTTGGGACACTCGGACCGGGGAGCTGTTTTTT.

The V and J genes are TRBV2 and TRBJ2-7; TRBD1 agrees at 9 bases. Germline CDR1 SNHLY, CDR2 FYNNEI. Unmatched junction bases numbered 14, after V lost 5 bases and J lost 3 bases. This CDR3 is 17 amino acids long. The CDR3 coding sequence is TGTGCCAGCAGTAAAGGGACACCATGGGACAGGGACTACGAGCAGTACTTC. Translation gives CASSKGTPWDRDYEQYF.